This entry lists 14 T cell receptor beta chains sequenced from one sample in a study of cytomegalovirus exposure and HLA in healthy donors. TCRdb's copy holds only in-frame clones and misses some; the assay was immunoSEQ multiplex PCR. The sample carries over 65,000 clones, roughly 92% recorded once. The material sequenced was PBMCs. These receptors were collected from a woman younger than 35 in good health and CMV-seropositive.

This sequence joins TRBV4-1 and TRBJ2-7; 7 bases map to TRBD1. The CDR3 runs 14 residues. V lost 6 bases and J lost 6; bases outside the gene matches: 11. Germline V gene lookup returns CDR1 MGHRA and CDR2 YSYEKL. CDR3: CASSRRGLEGEQYF. The DNA for the CDR3 is TGCGCCAGCAGTCGAAGGGGGCTGGAAGGCGAGCAGTACTTC.

The chain carries TRBV5-1 and TRBJ2-5; TRBD2 aligns across 9 bases. CDR3 length: 14 amino acids. Trimming cost V 2 bases and J 4 bases; bases outside gene matches: 3. In germline, CDR1 is SGHRS, CDR2 YFSETQ. CDR3 loop: CASSLGSGRETQYF. In DNA, the CDR3 is TGCGCCAGCAGCTTAGGTAGCGGGAGAGAGACCCAGTACTTC.

The chain uses TRBV6-5 and TRBJ2-3; a weak D match, TRBD1 (5 bases). Germline CDR1 MNHEY, CDR2 SVGAGI. This CDR3 is built from 15 residues. The V end was cut by 5 bases, the J end by 3 bases, with 15 bases between. The CDR3 is CASSTRVRTTDTQYF. The CDR3 coding sequence is TGTGCCAGCAGTACCAGGGTCCGGACAACAGATACGCAGTATTTT.

The chain is built from TRBV11-3 and TRBJ2-7; D is possibly TRBD2 (5 bases). The CDR3 is 17 residues long. Trimming left V 1 base short and J 1 base short, with 17 bases between. Germline CDR1 is SGHNT and CDR2 is YENEEA. The CDR3 reads CASSLGLRRDSSYEQYF. The CDR3 nucleotides are TGTGCCAGCAGCTTAGGTTTGCGCCGGGATTCTTCCTACGAGCAGTACTTC.

The genes are TRBV29-1 and TRBJ2-1; TRBD2 matches at 10 bases. Germline assignment: CDR1 SQVTM and CDR2 ANQGSEA. V lost 4 bases and J lost 6; bases outside the gene matches: 9. The CDR3 is 15 amino acids. The CDR3: CSVVSSGSTFNEQFF. The CDR3 bases are TGCAGCGTTGTCTCTAGCGGGAGCACTTTCAATGAGCAGTTCTTC.

The table lists this clone with a count of one. This chain uses TRBV4-3 with TRBJ1-1; TRBD1 is a possible D gene (5 bases). CDR1 is LGHNA and CDR2 is YSLEER in the germline V gene. CDR3 length equals 15 residues. V shed 0 bases and J shed 1 base, with 9 bases lying between them. The CDR3 DNA reads as TGCGCCAGCAGCCAAGAGGCGGGGGGGAACACTGAAGCTTTCTTT. Amino acid sequence: CASSQEAGGNTEAFF.

Here the CDR3 reads CASSQRAGRLNTEAFF. Written as DNA, the CDR3 is TGCGCCAGCAGCCAACGGGCAGGGCGGTTGAACACTGAAGCTTTCTTT. This rearrangement joins TRBV4-1 to TRBJ1-1; maybe TRBD1 (5 bases). The germline V and J ends were trimmed by 2 bases and 0 bases, with 13 bases remaining between them. Per germline, CDR1 MGHRA and CDR2 YSYEKL. The CDR3 runs to 16 residues.

A single count supports this clone. This rearrangement joins TRBV7-2 to TRBJ2-2; 11 bases map to TRBD2. From germline, CDR1 is SGHTA and CDR2 FQGNSA. The CDR3 contains 13 residues. The V gene end was trimmed by 7 bases and the J gene end by 6 bases; junction bases not matched to a gene: 1. The CDR3 protein is CASNSGGAGELFF. The CDR3 nucleotides read TGTGCCAGCAATAGCGGGGGGGCCGGGGAGCTGTTTTTT.

The chain couples TRBV5-6 to TRBJ2-2; D may be TRBD1 (5 bases). This CDR3 is 15 amino acids long. V shed 3 bases and J shed 5 bases, with 14 bases lying between them. Germline CDR1 and CDR2: SGHDT and YYEEEE. CDR3 in amino acids: CASSYDRFQTGELFF. The CDR3 DNA is TGTGCCAGCAGCTATGACAGATTCCAAACCGGGGAGCTGTTTTTT. Full variable domain (missing parts from reference TRBV5-6 and TRBJ2-2): DAGVTQSPTHLIKTRGQQVTLRCSPKSGHDTVSWYQQALGQGPQFIFQYYEEEERQRGNFPDRFSGHQFPNYSSELNVNALLLGDSALYLCASSYDRFQTGELFFGEGSRLTVL.

This clone was seen a single time. This sequence joins TRBV10-3 and TRBJ1-1; D unclear. This CDR3 has 15 amino acids. Trimming cost V 8 bases and J 0 bases, with 16 bases left between them. The germline V gene has CDR1 ENHRY and CDR2 SYGVKD. The chain's CDR3 is CAIASGGYMNTEAFF. As DNA, the CDR3 is TGTGCCATCGCTTCTGGCGGCTACATGAACACTGAAGCTTTCTTT.

For the CDR3, the DNA is TGTGCCAGCAGCTTAGCAGCGGCAGGGGTCACCGGGGAGCTGTTTTTT. Its translation: CASSLAAAGVTGELFF. The chain uses TRBV7-2 and TRBJ2-2; D may be TRBD1 (6 bases). With 0 bases removed from V and 4 bases from J, the gap between germline ends came to 12 bases. From germline, CDR1 is SGHTA and CDR2 FQGNSA. There are 16 residues in the CDR3.

This sequence joins TRBV5-1 and TRBJ1-4, with 7 bases that match TRBD1. This CDR3 comprises 15 residues. Trimming removed 1 base from V and 5 bases from J; junction bases left unmatched: 5. The germline V gene encodes CDR1 SGHRS and CDR2 YFSETQ. The CDR3 protein is CASSLFETGNEKLFF. The CDR3 bases are TGCGCCAGCAGCTTGTTTGAGACAGGGAATGAAAAACTGTTTTTT.

The chain combines TRBV20-1 with TRBJ2-7; TRBD2 might be the D (5 bases). The CDR3 is made up of 11 amino acids. The germline V gene encodes CDR1 DFQATT and CDR2 SNEGSKA (reference sequence). The germline V and J ends were trimmed by 5 bases and 7 bases, with 12 bases remaining between them. Written as DNA, the CDR3 is TGCAGTGCTTCGTCGGGATGGGAGCAGTACTTC. Amino acid sequence: CSASSGWEQYF.

This clone was recorded a few times. The genes are TRBV9 and TRBJ2-7; possible D gene TRBD2, 5 bases. From germline, CDR1 is SGDLS and CDR2 YYNGEE. V lost 3 bases and J lost 1, with 17 bases in between. This CDR3 has 16 amino acids. CDR3 sequence (DNA): TGTGCCAGCAGCGGATCGAGCGGAGAACTATCCTACGAGCAGTACTTC. Translating it yields CASSGSSGELSYEQYF.